This T cell receptor (beta chain) was captured by sequencing in a study of lymphopenia after photon versus proton radiotherapy. Clones were sequenced by immunoSEQ multiplex PCR, and TCRdb holds only the in-frame ones, with some missing. The sample lists 22,000 or so clones, just under 85% occurring once. The study, taken as a whole, reports: Proton therapy kept repertoires fairly stable, unlike photons, which gained effector/memory cells.

V trimming: 0 bases; J trimming: 6 bases; junction bases outside the gene matches: 3. The CDR3 is made up of 14 amino acids. Germline V gene lookup returns CDR1 KGHSH and CDR2 LQKENI. As for this clone: Its specificity is unknown.

The sequence derives from a woman in her fifties or sixties with pancreatic cancer. The material sequenced was peripheral blood, taken from a patient treated with photon-based radiotherapy. V is TRBV18 and J is TRBJ2-3; 7 bases are a match to TRBD2. The CDR3 DNA reads as TGTGCCAGCTCACCACCGGGACTACCCGATACGCAGTATTTT. Residues: CASSPPGLPDTQYF.